The present T cell receptor beta chain was sequenced within a study of identical twins. TCRdb analysed the 5' RACE reads with MiXCR anew, one entry per CDR3 protein. Altogether under 300,000 distinct CDR3 sequences are present, about 8% being singletons, with the ten largest covering about 3%. The CDR3 length is 17 residues. The ends lost 2 bases at V and 3 bases at J; junction bases unmatched: 7. The germline CDR1 and CDR2 sequences are MGHRA and YSYEKL. This clonotype was seen many times. No antigen is known for it. Overall study results and limits: Twins shared out-of-frame alpha sequences with excess low generation probability.

Healthy Caucasians, and only they, were the donors. The same data also contributed to another study, on yellow fever vaccine responses in identical twins. This second report adds: Twins showed a vaccine T cell response that reportedly seemed partly convergent, partly personalized.

Input material: CD8+ T cells sorted from blood. This receptor was taken from a woman aged 18-30 years in good health. This chain links TRBV4-1 with TRBJ2-2; 9 positions agree with TRBD1. CDR3 nucleotides: TGCGCCAGCAGCCAACCCACAGGGGGCGCGGACACCGGGGAGCTGTTTTTT. Protein: CASSQPTGGADTGELFF.